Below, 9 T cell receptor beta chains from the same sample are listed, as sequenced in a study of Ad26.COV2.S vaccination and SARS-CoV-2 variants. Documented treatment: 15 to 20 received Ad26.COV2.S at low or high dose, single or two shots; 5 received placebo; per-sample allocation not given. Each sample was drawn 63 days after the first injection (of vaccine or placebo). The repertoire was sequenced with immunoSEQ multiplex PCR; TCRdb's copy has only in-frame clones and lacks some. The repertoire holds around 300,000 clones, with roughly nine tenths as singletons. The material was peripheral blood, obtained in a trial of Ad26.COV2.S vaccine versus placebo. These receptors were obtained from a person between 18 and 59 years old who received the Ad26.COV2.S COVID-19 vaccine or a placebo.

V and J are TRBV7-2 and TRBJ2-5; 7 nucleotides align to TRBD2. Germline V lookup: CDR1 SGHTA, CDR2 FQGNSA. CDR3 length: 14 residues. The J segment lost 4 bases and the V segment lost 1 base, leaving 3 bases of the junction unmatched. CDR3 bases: TGTGCCAGCAGCTTAGGGGGCGGGGGAGAGACCCAGTACTTC. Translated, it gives CASSLGGGGETQYF.

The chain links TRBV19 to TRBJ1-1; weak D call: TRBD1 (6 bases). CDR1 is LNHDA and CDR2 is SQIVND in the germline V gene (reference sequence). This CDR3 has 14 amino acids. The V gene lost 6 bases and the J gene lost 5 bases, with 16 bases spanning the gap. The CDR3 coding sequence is TGTGCCAGTAGAATTAACCTAGGGGGGACTGAAGCTTTCTTT. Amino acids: CASRINLGGTEAFF.

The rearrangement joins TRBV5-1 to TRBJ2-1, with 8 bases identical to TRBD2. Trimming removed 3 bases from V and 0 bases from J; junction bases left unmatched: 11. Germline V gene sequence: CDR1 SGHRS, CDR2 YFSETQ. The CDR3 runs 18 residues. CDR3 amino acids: CASSSNHRGTSSYNEQFF. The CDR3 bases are TGCGCCAGCAGCTCTAATCACCGTGGGACTAGCTCCTACAATGAGCAGTTCTTC.

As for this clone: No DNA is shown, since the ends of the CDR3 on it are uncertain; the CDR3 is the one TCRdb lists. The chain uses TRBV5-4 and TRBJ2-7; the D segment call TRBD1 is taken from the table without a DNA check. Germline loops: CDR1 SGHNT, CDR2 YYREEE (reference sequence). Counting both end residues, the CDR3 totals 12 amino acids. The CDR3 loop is CASSWGTGSKYF.

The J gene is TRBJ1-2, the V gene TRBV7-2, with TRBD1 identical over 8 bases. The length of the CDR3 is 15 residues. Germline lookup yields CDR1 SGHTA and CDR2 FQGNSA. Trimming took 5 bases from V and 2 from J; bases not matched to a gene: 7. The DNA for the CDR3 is TGTGCCAGCAGCCGGACCCAGGGGGCCAACTATGGCTACACCTTC. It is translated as CASSRTQGANYGYTF. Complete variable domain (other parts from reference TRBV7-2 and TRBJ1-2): GAGVSQSPSNKVTEKGKDVELRCDPISGHTALYWYRQSLGQGLEFLIYFQGNSAPDKSGLPSDRFSAERTGGSVSTLTIQRTQQEDSAVYLCASSRTQGANYGYTFGSGTRLTVV.

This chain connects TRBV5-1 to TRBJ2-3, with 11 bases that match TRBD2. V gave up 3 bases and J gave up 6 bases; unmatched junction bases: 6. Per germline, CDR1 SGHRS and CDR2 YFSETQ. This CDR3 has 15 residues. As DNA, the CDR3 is TGCGCCAGCAGCTCTAGCGGGGGGACCCCTGATACGCAGTATTTT. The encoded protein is CASSSSGGTPDTQYF.

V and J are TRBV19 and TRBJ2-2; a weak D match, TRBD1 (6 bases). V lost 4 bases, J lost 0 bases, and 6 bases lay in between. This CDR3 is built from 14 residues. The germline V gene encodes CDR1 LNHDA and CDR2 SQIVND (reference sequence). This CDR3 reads CASSRQANTGELFF. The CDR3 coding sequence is TGTGCCAGTAGTAGACAGGCGAACACCGGGGAGCTGTTTTTT.

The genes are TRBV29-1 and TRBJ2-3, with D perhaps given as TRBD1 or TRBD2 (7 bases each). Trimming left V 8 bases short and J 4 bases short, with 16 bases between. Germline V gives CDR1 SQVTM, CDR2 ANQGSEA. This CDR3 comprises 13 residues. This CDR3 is CSQGGGSPDTQYF. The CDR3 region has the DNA TGCAGCCAGGGGGGCGGGAGTCCAGATACGCAGTATTTT.

The CDR3 region is CASSVGGGGTYEQYF. The CDR3 coding sequence is TGTGCCAGCAGCGTAGGTGGCGGGGGAACATACGAGCAGTACTTC. The chain employs TRBV9 and TRBJ2-7; 7 nucleotides agree with TRBD2. The germline CDR1 and CDR2 sequences are SGDLS and YYNGEE. V lost 0 bases, J lost 4 bases, and 7 bases stayed unmatched. The length of the CDR3 is 15 residues. The full variable domain, rest sourced from reference TRBV9 and TRBJ2-7, is DSGVTQTPKHLITATGQRVTLRCSPRSGDLSVYWYQQSLDQGLQFLIQYYNGEERAKGNILERFSAQQFPDLHSELNLSSLELGDSALYFCASSVGGGGTYEQYFGPGTRLTVT.